The entry below gives a single T cell receptor beta chain sequence along with its context. Its antigen is not known. CDR1 is LNHDA, CDR2 SQIVND, per germline (reference sequence). The CDR3 is 14 residues long. Profiled with immunoSEQ multiplex PCR; TCRdb holds only in-frame clones, not every one. In the table there are around 78,000 clones, over 75% of which are singletons. The data were taken from a study of a mutant IDH1 vaccine in newly diagnosed glioma. Study context: In weeks 1, 3, 5, 7, 11, 15, 19 and 23, patients were immunized, eight times in all. Every participant had undergone radiotherapy, temozolomide, or both before, and most underwent both. Study-wide points: Around 93% of patients showed vaccine-induced immune responses across multiple MHC alleles.

Regarding time point: week 5, during vaccination. Each dose delivered 300 ug of mutant IDH1 20-mer peptide subcutaneously with imiquimod. The rearrangement links TRBV19 to TRBJ2-5; D possibly corresponds to TRBD1 (6 bases). The DNA end favors TRBJ2-7, so the J call may be wrong. The sequence derives from a woman between 45 and 60 years old with glioma. Sequences were derived from PBMCs, sampled from a glioma patient whose treatment included an IDH1 peptide vaccine. The CDR3 here is CASSMDSESYEQYF. CDR3 DNA: TGTGCCAGTAGTATGGACAGCGAGAGCTACGAGCAGTACTTC.